This TCR beta chain originates from a study of OX40 agonist ivuxolimab in advanced cancers. Measured with immunoSEQ multiplex PCR; TCRdb has only the in-frame clones, and not every one. In the table there are 57,000 or so clones, around 83% of which are singletons. Sequencing used CD4+ or CD8+ T cells sorted from blood, obtained in a trial of the OX40 agonist ivuxolimab. The origin of this receptor is an adult with an advanced solid tumor such as melanoma, head and neck, liver or kidney cancer.

CDR3 DNA: TGTGCCAGCAGCGTAGGAGTTAGCGGGGACACAGATACGCAGTATTTT. Its translation is CASSVGVSGDTDTQYF. The chain uses TRBV9 and TRBJ2-3, with 8 bases that match TRBD2. V lost 0 bases to trimming and J lost 2 bases; unmatched junction nucleotides: 5. The CDR3 has 16 amino acids. Per the germline V gene, CDR1 is SGDLS and CDR2 is YYNGEE.